Described below is a single T cell receptor beta chain sequence and its context. As yet, its antigen is unknown. Its ends do not fully match the called genes, so a read error is possible. The data originate from a study of T cells in Graves' hyperthyroidism and ophthalmopathy. General study results and limits: Blood also held most thyroid clonotypes expanded beyond 0.001. Classification by a 13 V-J model distinguished ophthalmopathy from stable hyperthyroidism.

TCR beta CDR3 regions were amplified from RNA. The HTBI primer set was used in a first-round RT-PCR of the TCR CDR3. TCRdb reprocessed the multiplex PCR reads with MiXCR, giving one entry per CDR3 protein. The sample holds some 500,000 distinct CDR3 sequences; about an eighth are singletons and the top ten take 15% to 20%. The CDR3 runs to 14 residues. Germline V gene lookup returns CDR1 SNHLY and CDR2 FYNNEI. Absence of ophthalmopathy progression within 18 months defined stable Graves' hyperthyroidism. Uncontrolled infections, other autoimmune diseases, pregnancy or lactation led to exclusion of patients.

The chain recombines TRBV2 with TRBJ2-4; D unresolved. The specimen sequenced was blood. This sequence originates from a woman under 30 with Graves' hyperthyroidism. This chain's CDR3 is CDSSSDPAKNIQYF. CDR3 nucleotides: TGTGACAGCAGTTCCGACCCAGCCAAAAACATTCAGTACTTC.